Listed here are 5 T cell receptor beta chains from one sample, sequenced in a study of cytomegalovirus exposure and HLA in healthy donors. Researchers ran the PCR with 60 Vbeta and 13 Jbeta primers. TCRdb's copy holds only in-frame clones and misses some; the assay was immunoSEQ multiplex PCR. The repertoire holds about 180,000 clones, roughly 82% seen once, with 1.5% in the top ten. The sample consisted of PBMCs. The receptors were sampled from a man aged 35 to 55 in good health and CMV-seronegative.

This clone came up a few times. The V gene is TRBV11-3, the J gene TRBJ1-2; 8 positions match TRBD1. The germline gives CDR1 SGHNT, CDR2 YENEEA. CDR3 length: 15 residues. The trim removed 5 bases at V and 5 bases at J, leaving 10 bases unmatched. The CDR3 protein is CASSLGQGDFYGYTF. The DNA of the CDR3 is TGTGCCAGCAGCCTAGGACAGGGTGACTTTTATGGCTACACCTTC.

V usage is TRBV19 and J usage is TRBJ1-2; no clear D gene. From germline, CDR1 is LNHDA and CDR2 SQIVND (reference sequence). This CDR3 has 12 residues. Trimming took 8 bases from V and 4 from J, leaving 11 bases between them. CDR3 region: CASRGGTYGYTF. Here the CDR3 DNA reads TGTGCCAGTCGGGGAGGAACCTATGGCTACACCTTC.

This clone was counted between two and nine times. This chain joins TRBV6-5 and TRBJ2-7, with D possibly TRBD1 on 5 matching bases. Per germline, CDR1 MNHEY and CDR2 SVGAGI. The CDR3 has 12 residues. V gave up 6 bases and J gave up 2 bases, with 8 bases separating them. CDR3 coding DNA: TGTGCCAGCAGGGACACCACCTACGAGCAGTACTTC. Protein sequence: CASRDTTYEQYF.

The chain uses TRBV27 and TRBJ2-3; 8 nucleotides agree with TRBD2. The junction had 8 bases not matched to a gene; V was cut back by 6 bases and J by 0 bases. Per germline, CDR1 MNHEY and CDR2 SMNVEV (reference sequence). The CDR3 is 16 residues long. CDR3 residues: CASSRLLAASTDTQYF. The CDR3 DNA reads TGTGCCAGCAGCCGATTACTAGCGGCGAGCACAGATACGCAGTATTTT.

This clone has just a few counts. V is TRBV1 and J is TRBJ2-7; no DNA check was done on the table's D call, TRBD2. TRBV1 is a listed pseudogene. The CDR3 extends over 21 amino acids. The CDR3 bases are TGCACCAGCAGCCAATCGAGAAGGGGGCCCCAGCGGGAGGCTTACTCCTACGAGCAGTACTTC. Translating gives CTSSQSRRGPQREAYSYEQYF.